This T cell receptor beta chain was identified in a study of shared clonotypes between healthy human individuals. Turning to the study itself: CD4 naive cells filled three plates per donor, CD4 memory three, CD8 naive two and CD8 memory one. General study findings and limits: When compared with the clonotypes that were shared by all four sorted-subset donors, the non-shared clonotypes turned out to have lower generation probabilities.

With respect to this clone: Its antigen is unidentified.

Germline trimming cut 0 bases from V and 6 bases from J; bases unmatched to any gene: 4. Germline V gene sequence: CDR1 SGDLS, CDR2 YYNGEE. CDR3 length: 15 amino acids. Evenly divided among several immunoSEQ plates was the genomic DNA of each subset. Sequencing was performed with immunoSEQ multiplex PCR; in TCRdb, only in-frame clones are kept and a portion is missing. Altogether a few million clones are present, more than 85% being singletons, with the ten largest covering under 0.45%. The clonotype comes from a man aged 18 to 35 in good health. Some clones in this sample may be carry-over from other donors' samples. Material: naive CD4+ T cells from PBMCs. The subset: CD45RA+ positively selected. This chain connects TRBV9 to TRBJ2-3; 10 positions match TRBD2. Here the CDR3 DNA reads TGTGCCAGCAGCGTAGAACTAGCGGGAAGGGATACGCAGTATTTT. Its protein is CASSVELAGRDTQYF.